Described below is a single T cell receptor beta chain sequence and its context. Antigen specificity is unknown. Data came from immunoSEQ multiplex PCR; TCRdb stores just in-frame clones and leaves some out. The table shows 60,000 to 80,000 clones, with roughly 90% occurring only once. Drawing of blood for sampling happened at baseline, at cycle 4 day 1, and at cycle 7 day 1. CDR3 size: 13 residues. Trimming pared 4 bases from V and 9 bases from J, leaving 13 bases between. Germline CDR1 and CDR2: MGHDK and SYGVNS. This sample was taken from a study of OX40 agonist ivuxolimab in advanced cancers. About the study: Averaging 60 years in age, with a range of about 23 to 90, the cohort was about 83% male. Findings and caveats of the study: Normalized T-cell clonal expansion was also low in a subset of nonresponders.

Sequences were derived from CD4+ or CD8+ T cells sorted from blood, sampled in a trial of the OX40 agonist ivuxolimab. The receptor comes from an adult with an advanced solid tumor such as melanoma, head and neck, liver or kidney cancer. The V and J genes are TRBV25-1 and TRBJ2-1; possibly TRBD2 for D (6 bases). This CDR3 reads CASSARDFGEQFF. CDR3 bases: TGTGCCAGCAGTGCCCGGGACTTCGGTGAGCAGTTCTTC.